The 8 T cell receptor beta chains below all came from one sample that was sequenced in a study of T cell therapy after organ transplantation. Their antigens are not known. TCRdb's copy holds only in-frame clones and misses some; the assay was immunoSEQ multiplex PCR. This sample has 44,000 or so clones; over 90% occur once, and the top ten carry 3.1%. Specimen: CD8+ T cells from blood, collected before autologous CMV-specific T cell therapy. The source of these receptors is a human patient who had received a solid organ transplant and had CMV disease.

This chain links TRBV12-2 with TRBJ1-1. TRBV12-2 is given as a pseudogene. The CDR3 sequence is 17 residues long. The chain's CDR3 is CASRPPRGGIRNTEAFF. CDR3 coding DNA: TGTGCAAGTCGCCCCCCCCGCGGGGGGATCCGGAACACTGAAGCTTTCTTT.

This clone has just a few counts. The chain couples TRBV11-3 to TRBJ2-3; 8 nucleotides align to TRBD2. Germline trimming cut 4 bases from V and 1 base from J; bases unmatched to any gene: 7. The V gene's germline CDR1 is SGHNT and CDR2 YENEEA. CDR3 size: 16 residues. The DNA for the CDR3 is TGTGCCAGCAGCTCCATCACTAGCGGAGGCACAGATACGCAGTATTTT. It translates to CASSSITSGGTDTQYF.

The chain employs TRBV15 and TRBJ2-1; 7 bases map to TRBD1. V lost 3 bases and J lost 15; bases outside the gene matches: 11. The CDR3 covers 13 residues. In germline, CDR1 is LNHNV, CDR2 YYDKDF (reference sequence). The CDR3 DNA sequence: TGTGCCACCAGCAGTGGGTCCGGGACAGATCCGTTCTTC. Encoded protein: CATSSGSGTDPFF.

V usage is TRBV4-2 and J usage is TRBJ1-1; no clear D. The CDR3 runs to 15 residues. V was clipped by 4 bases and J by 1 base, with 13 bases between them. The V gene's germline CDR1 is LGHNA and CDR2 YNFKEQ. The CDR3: CASSLRPEGNTEAFF. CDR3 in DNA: TGTGCCAGCAGCCTTCGGCCCGAGGGGAACACTGAAGCTTTCTTT.

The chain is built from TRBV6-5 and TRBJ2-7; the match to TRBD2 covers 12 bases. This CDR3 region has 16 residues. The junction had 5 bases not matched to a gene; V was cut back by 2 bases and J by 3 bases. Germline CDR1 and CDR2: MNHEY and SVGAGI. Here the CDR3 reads CASSYETSGSLYEQYF. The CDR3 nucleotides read TGTGCCAGCAGTTACGAGACTAGCGGGAGTCTCTACGAGCAGTACTTC.

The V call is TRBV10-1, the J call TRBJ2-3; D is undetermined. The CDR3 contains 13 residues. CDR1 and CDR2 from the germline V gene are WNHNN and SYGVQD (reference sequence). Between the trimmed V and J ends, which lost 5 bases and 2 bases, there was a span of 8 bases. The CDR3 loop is CASSPPATDTQYF. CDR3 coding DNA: TGCGCCAGCAGTCCCCCTGCCACAGATACGCAGTATTTT.

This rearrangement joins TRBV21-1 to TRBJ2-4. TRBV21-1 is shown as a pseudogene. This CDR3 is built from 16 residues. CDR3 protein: CASSKVLPLAKNIQYF. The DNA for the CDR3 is TGTGCCAGCAGCAAAGTGCTCCCTCTAGCCAAAAACATTCAGTACTTC.

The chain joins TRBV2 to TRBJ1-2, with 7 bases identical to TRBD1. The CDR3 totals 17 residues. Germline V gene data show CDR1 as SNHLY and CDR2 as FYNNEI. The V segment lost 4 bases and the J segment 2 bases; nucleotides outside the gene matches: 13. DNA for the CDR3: TGTGCCAGCAGTGGACAGGGCCGGCTGCTTTCGAACTATGGCTACACCTTC. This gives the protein CASSGQGRLLSNYGYTF.